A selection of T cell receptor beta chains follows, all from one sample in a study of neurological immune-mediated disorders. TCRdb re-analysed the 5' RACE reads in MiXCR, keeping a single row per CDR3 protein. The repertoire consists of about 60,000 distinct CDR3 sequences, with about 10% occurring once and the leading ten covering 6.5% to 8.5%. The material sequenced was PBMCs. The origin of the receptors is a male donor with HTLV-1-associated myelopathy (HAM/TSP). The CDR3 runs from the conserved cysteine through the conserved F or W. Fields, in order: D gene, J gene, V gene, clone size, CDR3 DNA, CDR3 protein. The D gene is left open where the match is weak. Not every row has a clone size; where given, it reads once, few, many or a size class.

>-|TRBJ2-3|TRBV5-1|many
TGCGCCAGCAGCCCGAGATCGGTGGTAGATACGCAGTATTTT
CASSPRSVVDTQYF
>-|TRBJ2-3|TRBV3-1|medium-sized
TGTGCCAGCAGCTTCAAGATGGGAGATACGCAGTATTTT
CASSFKMGDTQYF
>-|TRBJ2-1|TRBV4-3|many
TGCGCCAGCAGCAGATCGGACCAGCGGGCCTTCAATGAGCAGTTCTTC
CASSRSDQRAFNEQFF
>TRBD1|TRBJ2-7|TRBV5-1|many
TGCGCCAGTACTAACAGGGGTTCCTACGAGCAGTACTTC
CASTNRGSYEQYF
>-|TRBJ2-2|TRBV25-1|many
TGTGCCAGCAGTGAATATACGGTTTACACCGGGGAGCTGTTTTTT
CASSEYTVYTGELFF
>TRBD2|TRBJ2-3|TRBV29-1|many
TGCAGCGTTGAAATAAGCGGGGGGGCTGGAGATACGCAGTATTTT
CSVEISGGAGDTQYF
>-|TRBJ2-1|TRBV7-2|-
TGTGCCAGCAGCGTAGTGGGGGATGAGCAGTTCTTC
CASSVVGDEQFF
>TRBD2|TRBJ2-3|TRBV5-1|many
TGCGCCAGCACCTCCCCTAGCGGGGGCCTTACAGATACGCAGTATTTT
CASTSPSGGLTDTQYF
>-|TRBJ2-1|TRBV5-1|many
TGCGCCAGCAGCACGACCGGAGAGCAGTTCTTC
CASSTTGEQFF
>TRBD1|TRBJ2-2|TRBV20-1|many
TGCAGTGCTAGGGACAGGGTCGGGGAGCTGTTTTTT
CSARDRVGELFF
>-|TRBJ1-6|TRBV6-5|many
TGTGCCAGCAGTTACTCGGCCAGGGCCAGCTCCTATAATTCACCCCTCCACTTT
CASSYSARASSYNSPLHF
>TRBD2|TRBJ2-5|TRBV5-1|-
TGCGCCAGCAGCGCTAGCGGGGGGGCCGGGTGTGCGGAGACCCTGTACTTC
CASSASGGAGCAETLYF
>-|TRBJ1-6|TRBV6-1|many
TGTGCGTCGGGGGACGTCCATAATTCACCCCTCCACTTT
CASGDVHNSPLHF
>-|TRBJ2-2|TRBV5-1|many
TGCGCCAGCAGCTTGGTTGCAGGGGCCGGGGAGCTGTTTTTT
CASSLVAGAGELFF
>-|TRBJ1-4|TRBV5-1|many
TGCGCCAGCAGCTCCGGACAGACAACTAATGAAAAACTGTTTTTT
CASSSGQTTNEKLFF
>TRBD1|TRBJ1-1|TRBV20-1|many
TGCAGTGCTAACAGGGGCGGGAACACTGAAGCTTTCTTT
CSANRGGNTEAFF